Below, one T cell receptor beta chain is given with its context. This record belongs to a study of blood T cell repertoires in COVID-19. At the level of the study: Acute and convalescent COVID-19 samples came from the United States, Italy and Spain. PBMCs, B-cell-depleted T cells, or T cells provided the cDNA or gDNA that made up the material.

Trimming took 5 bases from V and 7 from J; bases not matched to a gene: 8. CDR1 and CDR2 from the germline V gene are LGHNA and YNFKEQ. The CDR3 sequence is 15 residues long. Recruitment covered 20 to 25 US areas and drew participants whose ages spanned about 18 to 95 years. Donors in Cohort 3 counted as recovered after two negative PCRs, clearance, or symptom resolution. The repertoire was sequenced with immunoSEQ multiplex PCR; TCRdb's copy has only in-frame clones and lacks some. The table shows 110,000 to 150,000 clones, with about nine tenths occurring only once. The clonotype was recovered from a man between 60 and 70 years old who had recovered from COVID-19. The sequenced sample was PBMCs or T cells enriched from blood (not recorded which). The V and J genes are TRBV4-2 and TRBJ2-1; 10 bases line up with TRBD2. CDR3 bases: TGTGCCAGCAGCTTTACTAGCGGGGAGAGGAATGAGCAGTTCTTC. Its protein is CASSFTSGERNEQFF.